A selection of T cell receptor beta chains follows, all from one sample in a study of identical twins. One entry per CDR3 protein results from TCRdb running MiXCR on the 5' RACE reads. The table lists a few hundred thousand distinct CDR3 sequences, over 11% of them singletons. Another study also made use of these data, one on yellow fever vaccine responses in identical twins.

Material for sequencing was CD4+ T cells sorted from blood. The receptors originated from a woman aged 18-29 years in good health. The CDR3 runs from the conserved cysteine through the conserved F or W. D genes are given only for firm matches. For some rows the clone size is stated as once, few or many, or as a class when expanded; others skip it.

D	V	size	J	DNA	CDR3
TRBD2	TRBV10-3	many	TRBJ2-3	TGTGCCATCAGTGAGCCCGGACTAGCGGGGTCCACAGATACGCAGTATTTT	CAISEPGLAGSTDTQYF
-	TRBV7-3	many	TRBJ1-1	TGTGCCAGCAGCTTAACTCAGGGGAAGTCAGCTTTCTTT	CASSLTQGKSAFF
-	TRBV2	few	TRBJ1-1	TGTGCCAGCAGTGATGAGCTGAACACTGAAGCTTTCTTT	CASSDELNTEAFF
-	TRBV11-2	few	TRBJ2-3	TGTGCCAGCAGCGTCCTCGGACAGTTCACAGATACGCAGTATTTT	CASSVLGQFTDTQYF
TRBD1	TRBV7-9	few	TRBJ2-1	TGTGCCAGCAGCTTTAGGACAGGGGGATACAATGAGCAGTTCTTC	CASSFRTGGYNEQFF
-	TRBV18	-	TRBJ2-2	TGTGCCAGCTCACCAGAAGGTCGGGGCACCGGGGAGCTGTTTTTT	CASSPEGRGTGELFF
-	TRBV10-3	-	TRBJ2-7	TGTGCCATCAGTGCGGGGTTCGGGGACGAGCAGTACTTC	CAISAGFGDEQYF
-	TRBV11-2	-	TRBJ2-2	TGTGCCAGCAGTTTGGTTCGCGCGAACACCGGGGAGCTGTTTTTT	CASSLVRANTGELFF
-	TRBV27	-	TRBJ1-5	TGTGCCAGCAGTTTTTGGGCAGGGGGCAATCAGCCCCAGCATTTT	CASSFWAGGNQPQHF
-	TRBV5-1	many	TRBJ2-7	TGCGCCAGCAGCTCCCAGGAAGGCTACGAGCAGTACTTC	CASSSQEGYEQYF
TRBD2	TRBV7-2	many	TRBJ2-1	TGTGCCAGCAGCTTAGGACTAGCGGTTTACAATGAGCAGTTCTTC	CASSLGLAVYNEQFF
TRBD1	TRBV12-5	few	TRBJ2-4	TGTGCTAGTGGTAGGGACAGCCTAGCCAAAAACATTCAGTACTTC	CASGRDSLAKNIQYF
-	TRBV7-2	few	TRBJ2-3	TGTGCCAGCAGCTTACGTCCGGGGTTGGATCCAGATACGCAGTATTTT	CASSLRPGLDPDTQYF
TRBD2	TRBV24-1	few	TRBJ2-1	TGTGCCACCAGTGATCGAGACCTTAGCGGGAGATCCTACAATGAGCAGTTCTTC	CATSDRDLSGRSYNEQFF
TRBD2	TRBV12-3/TRBV12-4	-	TRBJ2-1	TGTGCCAGCAGTTTGGGTTCTAGCGGGGCCGGTGAGCAGTTCTTC	CASSLGSSGAGEQFF
-	TRBV5-1	few	TRBJ2-7	TGCGCCAGCAGCTTGTCGGGCATAATTCCGGACCCCGTTGTCGAGCAGTACTTC	CASSLSGIIPDPVVEQYF
-	TRBV5-1	-	TRBJ2-3	TGCGCCAGCAGCTTTGGGAACCTTGGAAGTACAGATACGCAGTATTTT	CASSFGNLGSTDTQYF